This record looks at one TCR beta chain sequence and its context. Its target is not known. CDR3 length: 14 residues. Trimming removed 6 bases from V and 7 bases from J, with 18 bases in between. Germline CDR1 SGHDN, CDR2 FVKESK. Healthy donors had no documented immune events, such as infections, while sampled. The record originates from a study of identifying expanded T cells in peripheral blood. The method was immunoSEQ multiplex PCR; TCRdb's version includes in-frame clones alone and lacks a portion of them. The table includes some 120,000 clones, approximately 88% detected once. Study-level findings and limits: Variance in clone template counts between approximately 2-week samples significantly increased with total template count across all healthy donors. Over approximately two and four weeks, about 15 and 19 clones changed, versus approximately 1.1 between replicates.

Source material: blood. The origin of this receptor is a person between 18 and 75 years old in good health. The chain uses TRBV14 and TRBJ1-2; D is uncertain. CDR3 coding DNA: TGTGCCAGCAGTTATTTCCACGGGTTAGGTGGCTACACCTTC. This translates into CASSYFHGLGGYTF.